The 14 T cell receptor beta chains given below trace back to one sample, sequenced in a study of beta chain features in type 1 diabetes. Whole-study findings and limits: A moderate, significant TCRB CDR3 shortening appeared in type 1 diabetes across four CD4+ subsets.

Reverse transcription of all isolated RNA meant that expressed TCRB transcripts were sequenced. TCRdb's copy holds only in-frame clones and misses some; the assay was immunoSEQ multiplex PCR. The table has 350,000 to 400,000 clones, 10% to 15% seen once. No antigen has been identified for these receptors. The sample consisted of naive CD4+ T cells from blood. All receptors come from a woman in her late teens or twenties with type 1 diabetes.

This clone was detected only a few times. The gene calls are TRBV4-3 and TRBJ2-7; D is unresolved. The V end lost 0 bases, the J end lost 3 bases, and 6 bases lay between the germline ends. This CDR3 is built from 13 residues. The germline V gene has CDR1 LGHNA and CDR2 YSLEER. CDR3 loop: CASSQEAGYEQYF. CDR3 DNA: TGCGCCAGCAGCCAAGAGGCAGGCTACGAGCAGTACTTC.

In its sample, this clone was seen a few times. The chain joins TRBV9 to TRBJ1-2; D not resolved. The V gene lost 0 bases and the J gene lost 0 bases, with 9 bases spanning the gap. The CDR3 spans 15 residues. The V gene's germline CDR1 is SGDLS and CDR2 YYNGEE. In DNA, the CDR3 is TGTGCCAGCAGCGTAGGGGCTACAGCTAACTATGGCTACACCTTC. Protein sequence: CASSVGATANYGYTF. Full variable domain (outside the CDR3, taken from reference TRBV9 and TRBJ1-2): DSGVTQTPKHLITATGQRVTLRCSPRSGDLSVYWYQQSLDQGLQFLIQYYNGEERAKGNILERFSAQQFPDLHSELNLSSLELGDSALYFCASSVGATANYGYTFGSGTRLTVV.

This clone was counted a few times. The rearrangement uses TRBV7-9 and TRBJ1-6; 9 nucleotides match TRBD1. The CDR3 length is 12 residues. Germline CDR1 and CDR2: SEHNR and FQNEAQ (reference sequence). J was trimmed by 9 bases and V by 11 bases; bases with no gene match: 5. The CDR3 nucleotides read TGTGCCGGTGGACAGGGGAGTTCACCCCTCCACTTT. Amino acids: CAGGQGSSPLHF.

This clone turned up a few times. This chain joins TRBV5-4 and TRBJ2-7, with no clear D. The CDR3 extends over 14 amino acids. Germline CDR1 SGHNT, CDR2 YYREEE (reference sequence). V gave up 0 bases and J gave up 1 base, with 8 bases separating them. The CDR3 region has the DNA TGTGCCAGCAGCTTGGATGGCGGATCCTACGAGCAGTACTTC. It yields the protein CASSLDGGSYEQYF.

This clone was picked up a small number of times. The rearrangement links TRBV11-1 to TRBJ2-2, with unresolved D. The V end was cut by 6 bases, the J end by 1 base, with 9 bases between. This CDR3 region has 14 residues. CDR1 is SGHAT and CDR2 is FQDESV in the germline V gene (reference sequence). The CDR3 DNA reads as TGTGCCAGCAGGGCTCTAGGGAACACCGGGGAGCTGTTTTTT. It codes for CASRALGNTGELFF.

This clone was detected only a few times. The V and J genes are TRBV30 and TRBJ2-3, with D maybe TRBD1 (6 bases). Trimming removed 5 bases at V and 2 bases at J, with 11 bases between. CDR1 and CDR2 (germline): GTSNPN, SVGIG (reference sequence). This CDR3 spans 13 amino acids. The CDR3 loop reads CAWLQGITDTQYF. The CDR3 DNA follows: TGTGCCTGGTTACAGGGCATCACAGATACGCAGTATTTT.

The chain carries TRBV19 and TRBJ2-5; 9 bases align to TRBD1. The end of the DNA fits TRBJ2-7 better, so the J call may be wrong. Germline lookup yields CDR1 LNHDA and CDR2 SQIVND (reference sequence). This CDR3 is 16 amino acids long. The CDR3 region is CASSIPAGTGPYEQYF. The CDR3 DNA follows: TGTGCCAGTAGTATCCCCGCCGGGACAGGGCCCTACGAGCAGTACTTC.

The rearrangement joins TRBV4-3 to TRBJ1-1; D gene uncertain. Between the trimmed V and J ends, which lost 3 bases and 1 base, there was a span of 15 bases. This CDR3 has 16 residues. The germline V gene encodes CDR1 LGHNA and CDR2 YSLEER. The CDR3 DNA is TGCGCCAGCAGCCAGGCTTCTCTGCGGTGGAACACTGAAGCTTTCTTT. This gives the protein CASSQASLRWNTEAFF.

Written as DNA, the CDR3 is TGCGCCAGCAGCCAAGAGCAGGGATTGCTCACTGAAGCTTTCTTT. Protein: CASSQEQGLLTEAFF. This chain joins TRBV4-1 and TRBJ1-1; possible D gene TRBD1, 5 bases. The CDR3 has 15 residues. Germline lookup yields CDR1 MGHRA and CDR2 YSYEKL. Deletions cut 0 bases from V and 4 bases from J, with 12 bases between.

The table lists this clone with a few counts. The gene calls are TRBV11-3 and TRBJ2-1; D is undetermined. In germline, CDR1 is SGHNT, CDR2 YENEEA. The ends were cut back, 4 bases at V and 9 bases at J, with 7 bases in the middle. This CDR3 is built from 11 residues. This chain's CDR3 is CASSWSSEQFF. The CDR3 DNA reads as TGTGCCAGCAGCTGGTCTAGTGAGCAGTTCTTC.

The chain uses TRBV7-2 and TRBJ1-1; D is perhaps TRBD1 (5 bases). Germline V lookup: CDR1 SGHTA, CDR2 FQGNSA. Between the trimmed V and J ends, which lost 7 bases and 2 bases, there was a span of 14 bases. The CDR3 spans 14 residues. The CDR3 coding sequence is TGTGCCAGCACCATAAGGGGCGGTAACACTGAAGCTTTCTTT. The encoded protein is CASTIRGGNTEAFF. The full variable domain, its missing parts supplied by reference TRBV7-2 and TRBJ1-1, is GAGVSQSPSNKVTEKGKDVELRCDPISGHTALYWYRQSLGQGLEFLIYFQGNSAPDKSGLPSDRFSAERTGGSVSTLTIQRTQQEDSAVYLCASTIRGGNTEAFFGQGTRLTVV.

The chain employs TRBV7-3 and TRBJ2-1, with D possibly matching TRBD2 (6 bases). The germline V gene encodes CDR1 SGHTA and CDR2 FQGTGA. CDR3 size: 15 residues. V lost 0 bases to trimming and J lost 5 bases, with 11 bases between them. The CDR3 DNA reads as TGTGCCAGCAGCTTAACCGGCACGGGGGACAATGAGCAGTTCTTC. This encodes CASSLTGTGDNEQFF.

This clone was observed a few times. V is TRBV9 and J is TRBJ2-7, with D perhaps matching TRBD2 (6 bases). Germline lookup yields CDR1 SGDLS and CDR2 YYNGEE. There are 16 residues in the CDR3. V was pared by 4 bases and J by 1 base, with 18 bases between. DNA of the CDR3: TGTGCCAGCAGCCCAGGGTGGGGGGTCAGGTCCTACGAGCAGTACTTC. It is translated as CASSPGWGVRSYEQYF.

This clone was seen only a few times. The V and J genes are TRBV9 and TRBJ2-3; the D gene is possibly TRBD2 (5 bases). The CDR3 loop spans 13 amino acids. Looked up from germline, CDR1 is SGDLS and CDR2 is YYNGEE. V lost 4 bases to trimming and J lost 2 bases, with 8 bases between them. The CDR3 is CASSMDFTDTQYF. Written as DNA, the CDR3 is TGTGCCAGCAGCATGGACTTCACAGATACGCAGTATTTT.